This is a list of T cell receptor beta chains from one sample in a study of graft-versus-host responses after intestinal transplantation. No cognate antigen is known for these TCRs. Some clones are missing from TCRdb's copy, which holds only in-frame ones; the method was immunoSEQ multiplex PCR. The data contain around 89,000 clones, roughly 90% of them singletons. Here the sequenced sample was unstimulated CD8+ T cells sorted from spleen or lymph node cells, taken before transplant. These receptors were taken from a human donor who was the organ donor for an intestinal transplant. Both conserved end residues are part of each CDR3. A D gene is named only where the DNA matches it firmly. Expanded clones are given a class, and other clones once, few, many or no size at all.

j_call	clone_size	cdr3_length	v_call	d_call	cdr3_aa	cdr3_nt
TRBJ2-1	NA	15	TRBV10-3	NA	CAISGAWAQYNEQFF	TGTGCCATCAGTGGGGCATGGGCCCAATACAATGAGCAGTTCTTC
TRBJ2-3	NA	10	TRBV27	NA	CASGADTQYF	TGTGCCAGCGGTGCGGATACGCAGTATTTT
TRBJ2-3	NA	15	TRBV5-4	NA	CASGPLGGVTDTQYF	TGTGCCAGCGGACCTTTAGGGGGGGTCACAGATACGCAGTATTTT
TRBJ2-1	NA	13	TRBV13	NA	CASSFPGGHEQFF	TGTGCCAGCAGCTTTCCGGGGGGCCATGAGCAGTTCTTC
TRBJ1-2	NA	15	TRBV6-5	NA	CASSYFRDTSVGYTF	TGTGCCAGCAGTTACTTCCGGGACACCAGCGTTGGCTACACCTTC
TRBJ2-7	NA	14	TRBV11-2	NA	CASSWGQASYEQYF	TGTGCCAGCAGCTGGGGCCAGGCCTCCTACGAGCAGTACTTC
TRBJ1-1	NA	16	TRBV7-8	NA	CASSFLPGHGFTEAFF	TGTGCCAGCAGCTTTCTACCGGGACACGGGTTTACAGAAGCTTTCTTT
TRBJ2-1	NA	14	TRBV29-1	NA	CSVLTGSSYNEQFF	TGCAGCGTATTAACAGGGAGCTCCTACAATGAGCAGTTCTTC
TRBJ2-5	NA	15	TRBV9	TRBD1	CASSVGGGTGETQYF	TGTGCCAGCAGCGTAGGAGGGGGCACAGGGGAGACCCAGTACTTC
TRBJ1-3	NA	13	TRBV6-5	NA	CASTSSSGNTIYF	TGTGCCAGCACAAGTAGCTCTGGAAACACCATATATTTT
TRBJ1-1	NA	15	TRBV9	NA	CASSPSGEADTEAFF	TGTGCCAGCAGCCCGTCCGGGGAAGCGGACACTGAAGCTTTCTTT
TRBJ2-7	NA	13	TRBV27	NA	CASSFGVSYEQYF	TGTGCCAGCAGTTTTGGAGTCTCCTACGAGCAGTACTTC
TRBJ2-7	NA	15	TRBV5-1	NA	CASMALGLSAEEQYF	TGCGCCAGCATGGCTTTGGGACTTTCGGCGGAAGAGCAGTACTTC
TRBJ1-5	NA	14	TRBV9	NA	CASSQGSGNQPQHF	TGTGCCAGCAGCCAGGGTTCAGGCAATCAGCCCCAGCATTTT
TRBJ2-1	NA	14	TRBV30	TRBD1	CAWGGDREGNEQFF	TGTGCCTGGGGTGGGGACAGGGAGGGCAATGAGCAGTTCTTC
TRBJ1-1	NA	14	TRBV19	TRBD1	CASSMGTENTEAFF	TGTGCCAGTAGTATGGGGACAGAGAACACTGAAGCTTTCTTT
TRBJ1-5	once	13	TRBV13	TRBD1	CASSSTGNQPQHF	TGTGCCAGCAGCTCGACAGGGAATCAGCCCCAGCATTTT
TRBJ1-5	NA	15	TRBV7-7	NA	CASSCFGQPNQPQHF	TGTGCTAGCAGCTGTTTCGGACAGCCCAATCAGCCCCAGCATTTT
TRBJ2-3	NA	15	TRBV11-2	TRBD2	CASSDSGGATDTQYF	TGTGCCAGCAGTGATAGCGGGGGGGCCACAGATACGCAGTATTTT
TRBJ2-3	NA	14	TRBV10-3	NA	CAIRDISSTDTQYF	TGTGCCATCAGGGACATCTCTAGCACAGATACGCAGTATTTT
TRBJ2-7	NA	15	TRBV27	TRBD2	CASSWTSGGPYEQYF	TGTGCCAGCAGTTGGACTAGCGGGGGGCCATACGAGCAGTACTTC
TRBJ2-7	NA	13	TRBV10-1	TRBD1	CAGFGQGAYEQYF	TGCGCCGGTTTTGGACAGGGAGCCTACGAGCAGTACTTC
TRBJ2-3	NA	13	TRBV11-2	NA	CASSFRLVDTQYF	TGTGCCAGCAGCTTTCGACTTGTAGATACGCAGTATTTT
TRBJ2-1	NA	14	TRBV5-4	TRBD1	CASRPGTGFDEQFF	TGTGCCAGCAGGCCCGGGACAGGGTTCGATGAGCAGTTCTTC
TRBJ2-7	NA	14	TRBV5-8	NA	CASSQRTVPYEQYF	TGTGCCAGCAGCCAGCGGACAGTCCCCTACGAGCAGTACTTC
TRBJ2-3	NA	15	TRBV9	TRBD2	CASSASGGPTDTQYF	TGTGCCAGCAGCGCGAGCGGGGGGCCCACAGATACGCAGTATTTT
TRBJ2-1	NA	15	TRBV7-9	NA	CASSLVDWSYNEQFF	TGTGCCAGCAGCTTAGTGGACTGGTCCTACAATGAGCAGTTCTTC
TRBJ2-6	NA	19	TRBV4-3	TRBD1	CASSQRTGGLLSGANVLTF	TGCGCCAGCAGCCAAAGAACAGGGGGCTTACTCTCTGGGGCCAACGTCCTGACTTTC
TRBJ1-5	NA	17	TRBV27	NA	CASSPLVDRGKGQPQHF	TGTGCCAGCAGTCCCCTCGTGGACCGAGGGAAGGGTCAGCCCCAGCATTTT
TRBJ2-7	NA	13	TRBV2	NA	CASSAGPSDEQYF	TGTGCCAGCAGCGCTGGCCCTTCCGACGAGCAGTACTTC
TRBJ2-5	once	13	TRBV7-7	NA	CASSFGAGETQYF	TGTGCTAGCAGCTTTGGAGCGGGAGAGACCCAGTACTTC
TRBJ2-1	NA	16	TRBV5-4	NA	CASSFGAGTLLNEQFF	TGTGCCAGCAGCTTTGGGGCGGGGACCCTCCTCAATGAGCAGTTCTTC
TRBJ2-7	NA	13	TRBV7-2	NA	CASSPTGNYEQYF	TGTGCCAGCAGCCCGACAGGAAATTACGAGCAGTACTTC
TRBJ2-7	NA	13	TRBV5-1	NA	CASSLGESYEQYF	TGCGCCAGCAGTTTAGGAGAGTCCTACGAGCAGTACTTC
TRBJ1-2	NA	13	TRBV2	NA	CASSELAGPGYTF	TGTGCCAGCAGTGAGTTAGCGGGCCCCGGCTACACCTTC
TRBJ1-2	NA	13	TRBV5-6	NA	CASSFRGGYGYTF	TGTGCCAGCAGCTTTAGAGGGGGCTATGGCTACACCTTC
TRBJ2-5	NA	15	TRBV11-2	TRBD2	CASSLLAGVQETQYF	TGTGCCAGCAGCTTACTAGCGGGGGTACAAGAGACCCAGTACTTC
TRBJ2-7	NA	13	TRBV5-1	NA	CASSLGTNYEQYF	TGCGCCAGCAGCTTGGGAACGAACTACGAGCAGTACTTC
TRBJ2-2	NA	15	TRBV19	NA	CASSWGLGLGGELFF	TGTGCCAGTAGCTGGGGCTTGGGACTTGGCGGGGAGCTGTTTTTT
TRBJ2-7	NA	13	TRBV15	NA	CATSRNGQYEQYF	TGTGCCACCAGCAGGAACGGACAGTACGAGCAGTACTTC
TRBJ1-4	once	13	TRBV5-1	TRBD1	CASSLDRGGKLFF	TGCGCCAGCAGCTTGGACAGGGGGGGAAAACTGTTTTTT
TRBJ2-1	NA	15	TRBV9	TRBD2	CASSVGGGGDNEQFF	TGTGCCAGCAGCGTAGGTGGCGGGGGGGACAATGAGCAGTTCTTC
TRBJ1-3	NA	16	TRBV9	TRBD1	CASSGIYRGSGNTIYF	TGTGCCAGCAGCGGCATTTACAGGGGCTCTGGAAACACCATATATTTT
TRBJ2-3	NA	14	TRBV15	TRBD2	CATSTSGVTDTQYF	TGTGCCACCAGCACTAGCGGGGTCACAGATACGCAGTATTTT
TRBJ2-3	once	17	TRBV7-8	NA	CASSQGHLELRTDTQYF	TGTGCCAGCAGCCAGGGACATTTAGAGTTAAGGACAGATACGCAGTATTTT
TRBJ2-7	NA	13	TRBV28	NA	CASSLGQGYEQYF	TGTGCCAGCAGTTTAGGGCAGGGCTACGAGCAGTACTTC
TRBJ1-4	NA	16	TRBV15	NA	CATSSSGRGTNEKLFF	TGTGCCACCAGCTCCTCAGGACGGGGAACTAATGAAAAACTGTTTTTT
TRBJ2-7	NA	11	TRBV15	NA	CATSSQGEQYF	TGTGCCACCAGCTCCCAGGGGGAGCAGTACTTC
TRBJ1-2	NA	15	TRBV15	NA	CATSSGGTHFGGYTF	TGTGCCACCAGCAGTGGCGGGACCCACTTTGGTGGCTACACCTTC
TRBJ2-7	NA	15	TRBV5-5	TRBD2	CASSWEGYSTYEQYF	TGTGCCAGCAGCTGGGAGGGTTACAGCACCTACGAGCAGTACTTC
TRBJ2-2	NA	14	TRBV28	NA	CASSFTGRSGELFF	TGTGCCAGCAGTTTCACTGGCCGGAGCGGGGAGCTGTTTTTT
TRBJ2-3	NA	15	TRBV4-2	NA	CASSQIAAQADTQYF	TGTGCCAGCAGCCAAATTGCAGCCCAGGCAGATACGCAGTATTTT
TRBJ2-1	NA	14	TRBV5-4	NA	CASSVQGSYNEQFF	TGTGCCAGCAGCGTACAGGGCTCCTACAATGAGCAGTTCTTC